The subject of this entry is one T cell receptor (beta chain). This sample was included in a study of shared clonotypes between healthy human individuals. Deletions cut 3 bases from V and 1 base from J, with 16 bases between. This CDR3 is built from 17 residues. Per germline, CDR1 MGHRA and CDR2 YSYEKL. Per the original data handling: Junction-only sequences without quality scores were provided by ImmunoSEQ, so filtering was different. The repertoire was sequenced with immunoSEQ multiplex PCR; TCRdb's copy has only in-frame clones and lacks some. V and J calls and clone size are those listed in that table; D and trimming were worked out from the DNA. The table has about 1.1 million clones, around 78% seen once.

V usage is TRBV4-1 and J usage is TRBJ1-5; D might be TRBD1 (5 bases). This receptor was obtained from a man aged 18 to 29 in good health. Some clones in this sample may be carry-over from other donors' samples. The sample comprised memory CD4+ T cells from PBMCs. Subset in this sample: CD45RA-negative fraction. In DNA form, the CDR3 reads TGCGCCAGCAGCCAGGGACCCCCCATGTCCAGCAATCAGCCCCAGCATTTT. Its protein product is CASSQGPPMSSNQPQHF.